These T cell receptor beta chains were read from a single sample in a study of T cells after yellow fever vaccination. TCRdb used MiXCR to reprocess the 5' RACE reads, holding one entry per CDR3 protein. Among around 250,000 distinct CDR3 sequences, around 7% were seen once, and the ten largest hold roughly 0.9%. The material sequenced was CD4+ T cells sorted from PBMCs, taken 15 days after the yellow fever booster vaccination. These receptors came from a man aged 25-45 years who received the YFV17D yellow fever vaccine. The CDR3 runs from the conserved cysteine through the conserved F or W. D genes are given only for firm matches. Part of the rows lack a size; the others show once, few, many or a class for expanded clones.

D: TRBD2
size: -
J: TRBJ2-1
V: TRBV14
DNA: TGTGCCAGCAGCCGACTAGCGGGAGGGCAGGGTAAGCAGTTCTTC
CDR3: CASSRLAGGQGKQFF

D: -
size: -
J: TRBJ2-1
V: TRBV7-3
DNA: TGTGCCAGCAGCTTAAAGGGGGCGGGGGCATATATTTCCAATGAGCAGTTCTTC
CDR3: CASSLKGAGAYISNEQFF

D: -
size: few
J: TRBJ2-2
V: TRBV10-1
DNA: TGCGCCAGCAGTGAGGTTAGGGGGAACACCGGGGAGCTGTTTTTT
CDR3: CASSEVRGNTGELFF

D: -
size: -
J: TRBJ2-1
V: TRBV5-1
DNA: TGCGCCAGCAGCTTGGGAGAGGCTCTAGGCTACAATGAGCAGTTCTTC
CDR3: CASSLGEALGYNEQFF

D: TRBD2
size: -
J: TRBJ2-5
V: TRBV7-2
DNA: TGTGCCAGCAGCTCCCAGTTGGGAGCGGGGGAGACCCAGTACTTC
CDR3: CASSSQLGAGETQYF

D: -
size: -
J: TRBJ2-2
V: TRBV7-9
DNA: TGTGCCAGCAGCTTAGAAATCAAGAGAACCGGGGAGCTGTTTTTT
CDR3: CASSLEIKRTGELFF

D: TRBD2
size: few
J: TRBJ2-1
V: TRBV11-2
DNA: TGTGCCAGCAGCCGTTGGGGGGGAACGCGGGTTAATGAGCAGTTCTTC
CDR3: CASSRWGGTRVNEQFF

D: TRBD1
size: many
J: TRBJ2-7
V: TRBV20-1
DNA: TGCAGTGGACAGCAGACAGGGCCTTCCTACGAGCAGTACTTC
CDR3: CSGQQTGPSYEQYF

D: -
size: -
J: TRBJ2-7
V: TRBV10-3
DNA: TGTGCCATCAGTCCTCTAACCTCCTACGAGCAGTACTTC
CDR3: CAISPLTSYEQYF

D: -
size: few
J: TRBJ2-2
V: TRBV4-1
DNA: TGCGCCAGCAGCCAAGTACAGGGTTCATCCGGGGAGCTGTTTTTT
CDR3: CASSQVQGSSGELFF

D: -
size: -
J: TRBJ2-7
V: TRBV25-1
DNA: TGTGCCAGCAGTGAATTTGCCGCCTACGAGCAGTACTTC
CDR3: CASSEFAAYEQYF

D: TRBD2
size: few
J: TRBJ2-1
V: TRBV5-5
DNA: TGTGCCAGCAGCCGCCCTGGAGTAGCGGGAGATAATGAGCAGTTCTTC
CDR3: CASSRPGVAGDNEQFF

D: -
size: -
J: TRBJ2-4
V: TRBV12-3/TRBV12-4
DNA: TGTGCCAGCAGCACAGGGAAGGGGGCCAAAAACATTCAGTACTTC
CDR3: CASSTGKGAKNIQYF

D: -
size: few
J: TRBJ1-3
V: TRBV20-1
DNA: TGCAGTGCACCAGCAGGAAACACCATATATTTT
CDR3: CSAPAGNTIYF

D: -
size: many
J: TRBJ2-1
V: TRBV19
DNA: TGTGCCAGTCGGGTGGGGCAAACCTACAATGAGCAGTTCTTC
CDR3: CASRVGQTYNEQFF

D: -
size: many
J: TRBJ2-2
V: TRBV18
DNA: TGTGCCAGCTCACCACAGGGACGACTTCGGAACACCGGGGAGCTGTTTTTT
CDR3: CASSPQGRLRNTGELFF

D: TRBD1
size: few
J: TRBJ2-5
V: TRBV15
DNA: TGTGCCACCAGCAGAGGGGGACAGCAAGAGACCCAGTACTTC
CDR3: CATSRGGQQETQYF

D: -
size: few
J: TRBJ2-3
V: TRBV9
DNA: TGTGCCAGCAGCGTATCCTCGGGGGCGGGATTCACAGATACGCAGTATTTT
CDR3: CASSVSSGAGFTDTQYF

D: -
size: few
J: TRBJ1-6
V: TRBV3-1
DNA: TGTGCCAGCAGCCAAGGAAAGGGGCGGAATTCAGCCCCCCTCCACTTT
CDR3: CASSQGKGRNSAPLHF

D: -
size: few
J: TRBJ1-1
V: TRBV7-3
DNA: TGTGCCAGCAGCCCCACGACAGGAATCACCCATCAGGTCTTT
CDR3: CASSPTTGITHQVF

D: TRBD2
size: -
J: TRBJ2-7
V: TRBV5-4
DNA: TGTGCCAGCAGCCCAACAGCGGGAGGGCCGTCGGACGAGCAGTACTTC
CDR3: CASSPTAGGPSDEQYF

D: TRBD1
size: few
J: TRBJ2-1
V: TRBV7-2
DNA: TGTGCCAGCAGCATGGAACAGGGGGCACTAGATAAGCAGTTCTTC
CDR3: CASSMEQGALDKQFF

D: TRBD1
size: many
J: TRBJ2-7
V: TRBV7-2
DNA: TGTGCCAGCAGCTTCCCCGCAGGGGGCCCATTGGTTGAGCAGTACTTC
CDR3: CASSFPAGGPLVEQYF

D: TRBD2
size: many
J: TRBJ2-1
V: TRBV12-3/TRBV12-4
DNA: TGTGCCAGCAGCCCCCTGGGTAGCGGGAGCTCCTACAATGAGCAGTTCTTC
CDR3: CASSPLGSGSSYNEQFF

D: -
size: few
J: TRBJ1-2
V: TRBV5-4
DNA: TGTGCCAGCAGCCCGAAGACAGATCTTAACTATGGCTACACCTTC
CDR3: CASSPKTDLNYGYTF

D: TRBD2
size: many
J: TRBJ2-1
V: TRBV7-2
DNA: TGTGCCAGCAGCTTAGGCTCGCTAGCGGGTTTTAAAAATGAGCAGTTCTTC
CDR3: CASSLGSLAGFKNEQFF

D: -
size: -
J: TRBJ2-1
V: TRBV20-1
DNA: TGCAGTGCTAGCCGCGGAGCGCCCGACAATGAGCAGCTCTTC
CDR3: CSASRGAPDNEQLF

D: -
size: many
J: TRBJ1-1
V: TRBV4-3
DNA: TGCGCCAGCAGCCAAGAGGGTGCCGGGACCCATTGGGGCACTGAAGCTTTCTTT
CDR3: CASSQEGAGTHWGTEAFF

D: -
size: few
J: TRBJ2-2
V: TRBV12-3/TRBV12-4
DNA: TGTGCCAGCAGTTTGATGGTAGCCGGGGAGCTGTTTTTT
CDR3: CASSLMVAGELFF

D: TRBD1
size: many
J: TRBJ1-1
V: TRBV18
DNA: TGTGCCAGCTCACCCGGGACAGGGGACACTGAAGCTTTCTTT
CDR3: CASSPGTGDTEAFF

D: TRBD2
size: many
J: TRBJ2-5
V: TRBV5-1
DNA: TGCGCCAGCACCCCACTAGCGGGTTCCCAAGAGACCCAGTACTTC
CDR3: CASTPLAGSQETQYF

D: TRBD1
size: -
J: TRBJ1-5
V: TRBV7-9
DNA: TGTGCCAACAGCCTTAGCTCGCAGGGGGGGCAGCCCCAGCATTTT
CDR3: CANSLSSQGGQPQHF

D: TRBD1
size: many
J: TRBJ2-5
V: TRBV5-1
DNA: TGCGCCACTCCGACAGGGTCTGAGGACGAAACGGAGACCCAGTACTTC
CDR3: CATPTGSEDETETQYF

D: -
size: many
J: TRBJ1-1
V: TRBV2
DNA: TGTGCCAGCAGCCCGGACTGGACGGGCACTGAAGCTTTCTTT
CDR3: CASSPDWTGTEAFF

D: -
size: -
J: TRBJ2-7
V: TRBV5-4
DNA: TGTGCCAGCAGTTCCGACGTCCACGAGCAGTACTTC
CDR3: CASSSDVHEQYF

D: TRBD2
size: many
J: TRBJ2-2
V: TRBV7-2
DNA: TGTGCCAGCAGCCTCCAAGCGGGAGTAAGGACCGGGGAGCTGTTTTTT
CDR3: CASSLQAGVRTGELFF

D: TRBD1
size: -
J: TRBJ1-2
V: TRBV20-1
DNA: TGCAGTGCTTTAAGGGGGACAGGGCGCTATGGCTACACCTTC
CDR3: CSALRGTGRYGYTF

D: TRBD1
size: few
J: TRBJ2-6
V: TRBV27
DNA: TGTGCCAGCAGTTCAACGGGACAGGCCTCTGGGGCCAACGTCCTGACTTTC
CDR3: CASSSTGQASGANVLTF

D: TRBD2
size: few
J: TRBJ2-1
V: TRBV9
DNA: TGTGCCAGCAGCGTAGGGGGACTAGCAACCAATGAGCAGTTCTTC
CDR3: CASSVGGLATNEQFF

D: -
size: -
J: TRBJ2-1
V: TRBV9
DNA: TGTGCCAGCAGCGTAGGATGGGATGAGCAGTTCTTC
CDR3: CASSVGWDEQFF

D: TRBD1
size: -
J: TRBJ2-2
V: TRBV15
DNA: TGTGCCACCAGCTCCGGGACAGGGGCCACCGGGGAGCTGTTTTTT
CDR3: CATSSGTGATGELFF

D: TRBD2
size: many
J: TRBJ2-1
V: TRBV24-1
DNA: TGTGCCACCAGTGCTCCAGGGACTACCGACAATGAGCAGTTCTTC
CDR3: CATSAPGTTDNEQFF

D: TRBD2
size: many
J: TRBJ2-3
V: TRBV20-1
DNA: TGCAGTGTGGCAGACGGGCTAGCGGGAGCAGATACGCAGTATTTT
CDR3: CSVADGLAGADTQYF

D: -
size: many
J: TRBJ2-1
V: TRBV6-2/TRBV6-3
DNA: TGTGCCAGCAAAGGTAACAAGCTCTACAATGAGCAGTTCTTC
CDR3: CASKGNKLYNEQFF

D: TRBD1
size: -
J: TRBJ2-6
V: TRBV10-3
DNA: TGTGCCATCAGTGTTGGGACAGGGGTAACAGGGGCCAACGTCCTGACTTTC
CDR3: CAISVGTGVTGANVLTF